This TCR beta chain was captured by sequencing in a study of technical replicates of blood from several donors (TCRdb year 2017). In regard to this clone: Its antigen is currently not known. No base-level quality is on record; no much larger clone is a single base apart.

Germline trimming: 6 bases from V, 4 bases from J; junction bases outside gene matches: 5. The germline V gene yields SNHLY for CDR1 and FYNNEI for CDR2. The CDR3 runs 13 amino acids, cysteine and phenylalanine included. Only CDR3 DNA is held: 39 bases, read in frame from base 1. The library was generated by the immunoSEQ multiplex PCR assay. Held by TCRdb, this immuneACCESS table contains in-frame sequences only and omits some clones. Under half of the omission traces to an unresolved V gene where checked; the cause of the rest is unknown. The table for this sample lists tens of thousands of clones; 85% to 95% of them were counted only once. The ten largest account for 2.5% to 3.5% of the sample.

Specimen: PBMCs. The receptor chain draws on TRBV2 and TRBJ1-1; 7 central bases correspond to TRBD1. The receptor's source is a human donor in good health. Some clones in this sample may be carry-over from other donors' samples. The CDR3 protein is CASRGNRGTEAFF. The DNA sequence reads TGTGCCAGCAGGGGGAACAGGGGCACTGAAGCTTTCTTT.